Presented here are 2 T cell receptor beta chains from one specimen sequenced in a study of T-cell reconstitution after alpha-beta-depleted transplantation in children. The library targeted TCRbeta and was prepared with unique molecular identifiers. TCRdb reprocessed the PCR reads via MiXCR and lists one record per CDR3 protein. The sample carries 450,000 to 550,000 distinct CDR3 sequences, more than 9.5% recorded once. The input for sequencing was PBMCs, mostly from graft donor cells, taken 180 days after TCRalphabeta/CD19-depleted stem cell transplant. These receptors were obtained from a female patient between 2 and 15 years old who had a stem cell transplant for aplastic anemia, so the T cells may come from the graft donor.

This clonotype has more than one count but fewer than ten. The CDR3 bases are TGTGCCAGTTGGGGGACAGGGGCAGATTACGAGCAGTACTTC. Protein sequence: CASWGTGADYEQYF. The J gene is TRBJ2-7, the V gene TRBV28; 10 bases map to TRBD1. V lost 9 bases, J lost 4 bases, and 9 bases stayed unmatched. The CDR3 runs 14 residues. Germline V CDR1 and CDR2: MDHEN, SYDVKM.

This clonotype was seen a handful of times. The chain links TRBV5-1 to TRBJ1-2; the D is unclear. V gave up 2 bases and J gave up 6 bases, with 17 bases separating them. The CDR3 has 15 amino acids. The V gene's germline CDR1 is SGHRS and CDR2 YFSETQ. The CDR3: CASSFEQRAPDGYTF. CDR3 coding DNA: TGCGCCAGCAGCTTTGAACAGAGGGCCCCCGATGGCTACACCTTC. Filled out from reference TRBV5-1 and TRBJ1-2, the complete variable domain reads KAGVTQTPRYLIKTRGQQVTLSCSPISGHRSVSWYQQTPGQGLQFLFEYFSETQRNKGNFPGRFSGRQFSNSRSEMNVSTLELGDSALYLCASSFEQRAPDGYTFGSGTRLTVV.